Below are 18 T cell receptor beta chains sequenced from a single sample in a study of identical twins. TCRdb itself ran the 5' RACE reads through MiXCR, one entry per CDR3 protein. Here the sample spans approximately 600,000 distinct CDR3 sequences, roughly 9.5% being singletons. These data also featured in a second study, about yellow fever vaccine responses in identical twins.

The sequencing input was PBMCs. The receptors were sampled from a woman under 30 in good health.

In its sample, this clonotype was seen many times. The chain carries TRBV12-3 or TRBV12-4 and TRBJ2-3, with TRBD2 matching over 7 bases. The length of the CDR3 is 17 residues. V lost 2 bases to trimming and J lost 0 bases; unmatched junction nucleotides: 8. This CDR3 is CASSLSAAGVSTDTQYF. In DNA form, the CDR3 reads TGTGCCAGCAGTTTATCTGCGGCGGGAGTGAGCACAGATACGCAGTATTTT.

This clonotype was counted many times. The CDR3, as DNA: TGCAGCGCTGCCCTACTAGCCTCCTACAATGAGCAGTTCTTC. The encoded protein is CSAALLASYNEQFF. This chain connects TRBV29-1 to TRBJ2-1; perhaps TRBD2 as D (6 bases). CDR3 length: 14 residues. The germline V gene has CDR1 SQVTM and CDR2 ANQGSEA. Trimming stripped 7 bases from V and 0 bases from J, with 13 bases between.

This clonotype showed up just a few times. This sequence joins TRBV24-1 and TRBJ1-1, with 11 bases that match TRBD1. The CDR3 extends over 15 amino acids. CDR1 KGHDR and CDR2 SFDVKD come from the germline V gene. V lost 4 bases, J lost 7 bases, and 7 bases stayed unmatched. The CDR3 reads CATSDPGTGGGEAFF. The CDR3 region has the DNA TGTGCCACCAGTGACCCCGGGACAGGGGGGGGTGAAGCTTTCTTT.

This rearrangement joins TRBV5-1 to TRBJ2-2, with no clear D. Germline values: CDR1 SGHRS, CDR2 YFSETQ. V lost 0 bases and J 0 bases, leaving 12 bases between the germline ends. This CDR3 has 17 amino acids. CDR3 residues: CASSLEVRTTNTGELFF. The CDR3 DNA reads TGCGCCAGCAGCTTGGAGGTCAGAACTACGAACACCGGGGAGCTGTTTTTT.

This clonotype was recorded at least ten times. V and J are TRBV3-1 and TRBJ2-2; D may be TRBD2 (6 bases). The V gene lost 0 bases and the J gene lost 3 bases, with 11 bases spanning the gap. CDR1 is LGHDT and CDR2 is YNNKEL in the germline V gene (reference sequence). This CDR3 is built from 16 residues. The DNA for the CDR3 is TGTGCCAGCAGCCAAGATCCCGGGGGTTACACCGGGGAGCTGTTTTTT. As protein: CASSQDPGGYTGELFF.

The J gene is TRBJ2-1, the V gene TRBV12-3 or TRBV12-4, with TRBD2 as a possible D gene (5 bases). The CDR3 loop spans 14 amino acids. The germline V and J ends were trimmed by 3 bases and 6 bases, with 12 bases remaining between them. The CDR3 bases are TGTGCCAGCAGTTTTTCTCAGGCGGGCAATGAGCAGTTCTTC. This encodes CASSFSQAGNEQFF.

This clonotype was detected many times. The chain employs TRBV11-1 and TRBJ1-1; TRBD1 aligns across 8 bases. CDR3 length: 16 amino acids. The ends lost 1 base at V and 6 bases at J; junction bases unmatched: 10. The germline gives CDR1 SGHAT, CDR2 FQDESV (reference sequence). This chain's CDR3 is CASSLGRTGSYAEAFF. DNA of the CDR3: TGTGCCAGCAGCTTAGGCCGGACAGGGTCGTACGCTGAAGCTTTCTTT.

This clonotype was detected a few times. The chain joins TRBV6-2 or TRBV6-3 to TRBJ1-1; 9 nucleotides agree with TRBD1. The CDR3 is 14 residues long. Germline V gene sequence: CDR1 MNHEY, CDR2 SVGEGT. V shed 6 bases and J 5 bases; nucleotides not matched to a gene: 7. The CDR3 coding sequence is TGTGCCAGCAGCGAACAGGGGGCGAGAACTGAAGCTTTCTTT. Translation: CASSEQGARTEAFF.

The V and J genes are TRBV14 and TRBJ2-3; the D is unclear. Trimming shortened V by 8 bases and J by 1 base, and 4 bases separated the two germline ends. From germline, CDR1 is SGHDN and CDR2 FVKESK. The CDR3 loop spans 11 amino acids. The CDR3 loop reads CASPRTDTQYF. Here the CDR3 DNA reads TGTGCCAGCCCGCGCACAGATACGCAGTATTTT.

This clonotype was observed at least ten times. V is TRBV4-3 and J is TRBJ2-5, with 8 bases that match TRBD2. J was trimmed by 0 bases and V by 1 base; bases with no gene match: 10. The CDR3 length is 18 residues. Per the germline V gene, CDR1 is LGHNA and CDR2 is YSLEER. The CDR3: CASSQASGLADYQETQYF. The CDR3 coding sequence is TGCGCCAGCAGCCAAGCCAGCGGACTAGCAGATTACCAAGAGACCCAGTACTTC.

In this sample, this clonotype turned up many times. The V call is TRBV5-1, the J call TRBJ1-3; possible D gene TRBD1, 6 bases. Trimming took 4 bases from V and 2 from J, leaving 13 bases between them. The CDR3 runs 15 residues. CDR1 and CDR2 from the germline V gene are SGHRS and YFSETQ. The CDR3 DNA sequence: TGCGCCAGCAGCCCGGAGGAGGGGGCTGGAAACACCATATATTTT. Translated, it gives CASSPEEGAGNTIYF.

The V and J genes are TRBV14 and TRBJ2-2; 10 bases are a match to TRBD2. V lost 4 bases and J lost 6; bases outside the gene matches: 8. Germline V gives CDR1 SGHDN, CDR2 FVKESK. This CDR3 contains 16 residues. CDR3 loop: CASSLRTSGYPGELFF. CDR3 nucleotide sequence: TGTGCCAGCAGCCTCAGGACTAGCGGTTATCCCGGGGAGCTGTTTTTT.

This clonotype was seen more than once but under ten times. This chain connects TRBV2 to TRBJ2-5, with D unclear. Trimming removed 1 base from V and 1 base from J, with 10 bases in between. CDR1 is SNHLY, CDR2 FYNNEI, per germline. This CDR3 contains 15 residues. CDR3 region: CASSEVGIRQETQYF. CDR3 nucleotides: TGTGCCAGCAGTGAAGTGGGGATCCGCCAAGAGACCCAGTACTTC.

This clonotype was seen more than once but under ten times. The V gene is TRBV2, the J gene TRBJ1-3; TRBD1 might be the D (6 bases). V lost 5 bases to trimming and J lost 2 bases, with 13 bases between them. CDR3 size: 15 residues. CDR1 and CDR2 (germline): SNHLY, FYNNEI. CDR3 coding DNA: TGTGCCAGCAGTACCAGGGGCAGACCTGGAAACACCATATATTTT. Translating gives CASSTRGRPGNTIYF.

This clonotype has a handful of counts. This chain joins TRBV20-1 and TRBJ2-5, with 9 bases that match TRBD2. Germline V gene data show CDR1 as DFQATT and CDR2 as SNEGSKA (reference sequence). V was clipped by 1 base and J by 5 bases; unmatched bases: 8. CDR3 length: 15 residues. The CDR3 reads CSARASGGSWETQYF. The CDR3 region has the DNA TGCAGTGCTAGAGCGAGCGGGGGGTCCTGGGAGACCCAGTACTTC.

In this sample, this clonotype turned up a few times. The chain recombines TRBV18 with TRBJ2-1; TRBD1 agrees at 8 bases. This CDR3 spans 18 amino acids. With 4 bases clipped from V and 3 bases from J, the junction kept 14 bases outside the gene matches. CDR1 and CDR2 (germline): KGHSH, LQKENI. The CDR3 nucleotides read TGTGCCAGCTCACTAAAACGCCCCGGACAGGGAATCTACAATGAGCAGTTCTTC. Protein sequence: CASSLKRPGQGIYNEQFF.

The table lists this clonotype with a few counts. The chain joins TRBV11-2 to TRBJ1-3, with TRBD1 matching 9 bases. There are 15 residues in the CDR3. The J segment lost 2 bases and the V segment lost 4 bases, leaving 3 bases of the junction unmatched. Germline-derived CDR1 and CDR2 are SGHAT and FQNNGV. The CDR3 nucleotides read TGTGCCAGCAGCTCGGGGACAGGGACTGGAAACACCATATATTTT. Encoded protein: CASSSGTGTGNTIYF. Looking up the rest from reference TRBV11-2 and TRBJ1-3 gives the full variable domain: EAGVAQSPRYKIIEKRQSVAFWCNPISGHATLYWYQQILGQGPKLLIQFQNNGVVDDSQLPKDRFSAERLKGVDSTLKIQPAKLEDSAVYLCASSSGTGTGNTIYFGEGSWLTVV.

At least ten counts were recorded for this clonotype. The chain employs TRBV12-3 or TRBV12-4 and TRBJ2-1; D is undetermined. The length of the CDR3 is 13 residues. Between the trimmed V and J ends, which lost 3 bases and 6 bases, there was a span of 9 bases. The CDR3 protein is CASSFRGPNEQFF. The CDR3 DNA sequence: TGTGCCAGCAGTTTCCGTGGCCCCAATGAGCAGTTCTTC.